These 29 T cell receptor beta chains came from one sample sequenced in a study of T cell repertoires in aging, cancer and after chemotherapy. The template was genomic DNA from peripheral blood, not RNA. A mixed TRB-A/B primer pool amplified rearranged TRB by multiplex touch-down PCR. MiXCR, run by TCRdb on the multiplex PCR reads, gives a single entry per CDR3 protein. The sample lists around 3,000 distinct CDR3 sequences, about 21% seen once, with approximately 40% in the top ten. The sequencing sample was made of blood. The receptors derive from a human donor with a blood cancer.

This clonotype is categorized as medium-sized. The V gene is TRBV27, the J gene TRBJ2-7, with D tentatively TRBD1 or TRBD2 (5 bases each). Trimming took 3 bases from V and 3 from J, leaving 12 bases between them. Looked up from germline, CDR1 is MNHEY and CDR2 is SMNVEV (reference sequence). There are 14 residues in the CDR3. CDR3 residues: CASSFGTERYEQYF. CDR3 bases: TGTGCCAGCAGTTTCGGGACGGAACGCTACGAGCAGTACTTC.

V gene TRBV9 combines with J gene TRBJ1-4; the D gene is possibly TRBD1 (6 bases). The CDR3 runs to 16 residues. V lost 2 bases, J lost 3 bases, and 14 bases lay in between. Germline V CDR1 and CDR2: SGDLS, YYNGEE. CDR3 amino acids: CASSVRGFGANEKLFF. CDR3 in DNA: TGTGCCAGCAGCGTCAGGGGATTTGGGGCTAATGAAAAACTGTTTTTT.

This clonotype is medium-sized by share. This chain connects TRBV19 to TRBJ2-3; 7 bases fit TRBD2. The CDR3 extends over 19 amino acids. Looked up from germline, CDR1 is LNHDA and CDR2 is SQIVND (reference sequence). V lost 6 bases, J lost 0 bases, and 18 bases stayed unmatched. The CDR3 protein is CASRKDSRQSGASTDTQYF. CDR3 coding DNA: TGTGCCAGTAGAAAAGACAGCCGACAGAGCGGGGCTAGCACAGATACGCAGTATTTT.

Within the sample, this clonotype is medium-sized (0.01 to 0.1%). The chain uses TRBV29-1 and TRBJ2-3, with no clear D. This CDR3 contains 12 residues. The germline CDR1 and CDR2 sequences are SQVTM and ANQGSEA. V lost 4 bases to trimming and J lost 1 base, with 6 bases between them. The CDR3 is CSVVQGTDTQYF. DNA of the CDR3: TGCAGCGTTGTCCAGGGCACAGATACGCAGTATTTT.

Judged by abundance, this clonotype is medium-sized (0.01 to 0.1%). V and J are TRBV6-5 and TRBJ1-6, with a tentative D call TRBD1 (5 bases). The V gene lost 2 bases and the J gene lost 7 bases, with 9 bases spanning the gap. The V gene's germline CDR1 is MNHEY and CDR2 SVGAGI. The CDR3 is made up of 14 amino acids. This CDR3 reads CASSYGAGNSPLHF. CDR3 coding DNA: TGTGCCAGCAGTTACGGGGCGGGAAATTCACCCCTCCACTTT.

By share of the sample, this clonotype is medium-sized. The chain recombines TRBV14 with TRBJ2-2; TRBD2 is a possible D gene (6 bases). The V end lost 4 bases, the J end lost 6 bases, and 15 bases lay between the germline ends. The germline V gene has CDR1 SGHDN and CDR2 FVKESK. This CDR3 is 15 amino acids long. For the CDR3, the DNA is TGTGCCAGCAGCCTTACCCGTGCGGGGTCCGGGGAGCTGTTTTTT. Amino acids: CASSLTRAGSGELFF.

The chain has TRBV20-1 and TRBJ2-3; D gene ambiguous. V was trimmed by 6 bases and J by 0 bases, leaving 10 bases between them. Germline CDR1 DFQATT, CDR2 SNEGSKA (reference sequence). The CDR3 is 13 amino acids. CDR3 in amino acids: CSAPEGSTDTQYF. The CDR3 nucleotides read TGCAGTGCCCCAGAAGGGAGCACAGATACGCAGTATTTT.

Sample share makes this clonotype medium-sized. The chain carries TRBV30 and TRBJ1-6, with 9 bases identical to TRBD1. This CDR3 has 14 residues. Germline V gene data show CDR1 as GTSNPN and CDR2 as SVGIG (reference sequence). V lost 2 bases and J lost 5; bases outside the gene matches: 1. The CDR3 region has the DNA TGTGCCTGGAGTCGGGACAGGGATAATTCACCCCTCCACTTT. Its translation is CAWSRDRDNSPLHF. Based on the CDR3 plus reference TRBV30 and TRBJ1-6, the full variable domain is SQTIHQWPATLVQPVGSPLSLECTVEGTSNPNLYWYRQAAGRGLQLLFYSVGIGQISSEVPQNLSASRPQDRQFILSSKKLLLSDSGFYLCAWSRDRDNSPLHFGNGTRLTVT.

V usage is TRBV24-1 and J usage is TRBJ2-3, with 8 bases fitting TRBD2. After removal of 4 bases from V and 6 bases from J, the junction contained 8 bases not matched to a gene. Germline assignment: CDR1 KGHDR and CDR2 SFDVKD. There are 15 residues in the CDR3. CDR3 sequence reads: CATSERGGLGDTQYF. The CDR3 bases are TGTGCCACCAGTGAACGGGGGGGCCTCGGGGATACGCAGTATTTT.

Judged by abundance, this clonotype is medium-sized. The chain links TRBV19 to TRBJ2-7, with D possibly TRBD2 on 5 matching bases. Germline V gene lookup returns CDR1 LNHDA and CDR2 SQIVND (reference sequence). The CDR3 extends over 16 amino acids. Trimming cost V 2 bases and J 2 bases, with 16 bases left between them. The CDR3 here is CASSISSGLPTYEQYF. The CDR3 nucleotides read TGTGCCAGTAGTATAAGTTCCGGACTTCCAACCTACGAGCAGTACTTC.

This clonotype was observed a handful of times. This rearrangement joins TRBV27 to TRBJ1-1, with D possibly TRBD1 on 5 matching bases. Germline loops: CDR1 MNHEY, CDR2 SMNVEV (reference sequence). V shed 6 bases and J shed 10 bases, with 18 bases lying between them. CDR3 length equals 13 residues. The CDR3 region has the DNA TGTGCCAGCAGGCCCGAGACACTTACAGGAGCTTTCTTT. This translates into CASRPETLTGAFF.

This clonotype ranks as medium-sized. The chain uses TRBV6-5 and TRBJ1-5; 7 bases line up with TRBD1. CDR1 and CDR2 (germline): MNHEY, SVGAGI. CDR3 length equals 16 residues. The J segment lost 6 bases and the V segment lost 8 bases, leaving 16 bases of the junction unmatched. Here the CDR3 reads CASRQGVGVRGQPQHF. The CDR3 nucleotides are TGTGCCAGCCGACAGGGTGTCGGTGTCCGGGGTCAGCCCCAGCATTTT.

V is TRBV15 and J is TRBJ1-5; 8 nucleotides line up with TRBD1. The length of the CDR3 is 15 residues. Germline V gives CDR1 LNHNV, CDR2 YYDKDF (reference sequence). V lost 0 bases and J lost 9; bases outside the gene matches: 7. The CDR3 coding sequence is TGTGCCACCAGCAGAGATCGGACAGGGTTTTTGCCCCAGCATTTT. Translation: CATSRDRTGFLPQHF.

As regards this clonotype: This sequence may be a read error, since a much larger clone differs from it by one base. This chain uses TRBV5-4 with TRBJ2-1, with no clear D. CDR1 SGHNT and CDR2 YYREEE come from the germline V gene (reference sequence). The CDR3 contains 13 residues. The V and J ends lost 7 bases and 0 bases respectively, with 8 bases between them. The chain's CDR3 is CASHQSSYNEQFF. The CDR3 bases are TGTGCCAGCCACCAGAGCTCCTACAATGAGCAGTTCTTC.

The gene calls are TRBV27 and TRBJ2-4, with D possibly matching TRBD1 (6 bases). Between the trimmed V and J ends, which lost 5 bases and 4 bases, there was a span of 18 bases. Germline CDR1 MNHEY, CDR2 SMNVEV (reference sequence). CDR3 size: 16 residues. The CDR3 coding sequence is TGTGCCAGCAGTCCTCCCCAGGGGTACCTAAAAAACATTCAGTACTTC. Translating gives CASSPPQGYLKNIQYF.

Sample share makes this clonotype medium-sized. This sequence joins TRBV5-1 and TRBJ2-3, with 7 nucleotides matching TRBD2. This CDR3 region has 16 residues. The germline V gene has CDR1 SGHRS and CDR2 YFSETQ. With V trimmed by 4 bases and J by 0 bases, 8 bases remained unmatched. This CDR3 reads CASSTGLVTSTDTQYF. CDR3 DNA: TGCGCCAGCAGCACAGGACTAGTCACTAGCACAGATACGCAGTATTTT.

CDR3 sequence reads: CSATGAGGYTF. The CDR3 coding sequence is TGCAGTGCAACCGGGGCAGGCGGCTACACCTTC. The V call is TRBV20-1, the J call TRBJ1-2; D may be TRBD1 (5 bases). V lost 6 bases to trimming and J lost 8 bases, with 13 bases between them. The CDR3 totals 11 residues. Germline V CDR1 and CDR2: DFQATT, SNEGSKA (reference sequence).

By share, this clonotype ranks as medium-sized. The V and J genes are TRBV5-1 and TRBJ2-3; 7 nucleotides agree with TRBD2. This CDR3 is 15 amino acids long. Germline assignment: CDR1 SGHRS and CDR2 YFSETQ. V was pared by 0 bases and J by 4 bases, with 5 bases of the junction left unmatched. CDR3 coding DNA: TGCGCCAGCAGCTTGGAGGGAGGGTCGGCAGATACGCAGTATTTT. It encodes CASSLEGGSADTQYF. Full variable domain (outside the CDR3, taken from reference TRBV5-1 and TRBJ2-3): KAGVTQTPRYLIKTRGQQVTLSCSPISGHRSVSWYQQTPGQGLQFLFEYFSETQRNKGNFPGRFSGRQFSNSRSEMNVSTLELGDSALYLCASSLEGGSADTQYFGPGTRLTVL.

By sample fraction, this clonotype is medium-sized (0.01 to 0.1%). CDR3 loop: CASSLPSGSPADTQYF. DNA of the CDR3: TGCGCCAGCAGCTTACCTAGCGGGAGCCCGGCAGATACGCAGTATTTT. J is TRBJ2-3 and V is TRBV5-1; 10 bases align to TRBD2. V lost 2 bases to trimming and J lost 4 bases; unmatched junction nucleotides: 7. Germline V gene lookup returns CDR1 SGHRS and CDR2 YFSETQ. This CDR3 region has 16 residues. The whole variable domain, remainder taken from reference TRBV5-1 and TRBJ2-3, is KAGVTQTPRYLIKTRGQQVTLSCSPISGHRSVSWYQQTPGQGLQFLFEYFSETQRNKGNFPGRFSGRQFSNSRSEMNVSTLELGDSALYLCASSLPSGSPADTQYFGPGTRLTVL.

Within the sample, this clonotype is medium-sized. J is TRBJ1-4 and V is TRBV19; unclear D gene. Trimming removed 6 bases at V and 6 bases at J, with 11 bases between. The CDR3 consists of 13 residues. From germline, CDR1 is LNHDA and CDR2 SQIVND (reference sequence). The CDR3 DNA follows: TGTGCCAGTAGCGATGCCCCTCATGAAAAACTGTTTTTT. Its protein product is CASSDAPHEKLFF.

In its sample, this clonotype ranks as medium-sized (0.01 to 0.1%). This chain links TRBV5-4 with TRBJ2-5, with D tentatively TRBD1 (6 bases). The V gene lost 4 bases and the J gene lost 2 bases, with 9 bases spanning the gap. The CDR3 totals 13 residues. CDR1 is SGHNT, CDR2 YYREEE, per germline (reference sequence). DNA of the CDR3: TGTGCCAGCAGCATTGGACAGCAAGAGACCCAGTACTTC. Its protein is CASSIGQQETQYF.

The chain uses TRBV11-3 and TRBJ2-5, with no clear D. Trimming pared 1 base from V and 1 base from J, leaving 13 bases between. The V gene's germline CDR1 is SGHNT and CDR2 YENEEA. The CDR3 has 16 residues. Here the CDR3 reads CASSLGLLEFQETQYF. CDR3 sequence (DNA): TGTGCCAGCAGCTTAGGGCTTTTGGAATTCCAAGAGACCCAGTACTTC.

The chain uses TRBV14 and TRBJ1-4; D is uncertain. The CDR3 length is 15 residues. The germline gives CDR1 SGHDN, CDR2 FVKESK. V was cut by 5 bases and J by 0 bases, with 10 bases left in between. Here the CDR3 reads CASSVSASTNEKLFF. The CDR3 nucleotides read TGTGCCAGCAGCGTTTCGGCGTCAACTAATGAAAAACTGTTTTTT.

In this sample, this clonotype is medium-sized. This chain uses TRBV6-2 or TRBV6-3 with TRBJ2-5; D could derive from TRBD1 or TRBD2 (7 bases each). The CDR3 has 15 residues. Trimming removed 6 bases at V and 7 bases at J, with 21 bases between. Germline CDR1 and CDR2: MNHEY and SVGEGT. The CDR3 sequence is CASSPGGGRGGTQYF. CDR3 nucleotides: TGTGCCAGCAGCCCTGGTGGCGGCAGGGGGGGGACCCAGTACTTC.

This clonotype has just a few counts. The V call is TRBV10-2, the J call TRBJ2-1; D is undetermined. This CDR3 contains 12 residues. V was clipped by 6 bases and J by 5 bases, with 8 bases between them. Germline-derived CDR1 and CDR2 are WSHSY and SAAADI. The CDR3 nucleotides are TGCGCCAGCAGCCCCAGCGACAATGAGCAGTTCTTC. Its translation is CASSPSDNEQFF.

This chain joins TRBV4-3 and TRBJ2-7, with TRBD1 identical over 8 bases. Germline V lookup: CDR1 LGHNA, CDR2 YSLEER. V shed 4 bases, J shed 2 bases, and the junction held 7 bases outside the gene matches. This CDR3 is built from 15 residues. The CDR3 reads CASSPGQGYTYEQYF. CDR3 DNA: TGCGCCAGCAGCCCAGGACAGGGCTATACCTACGAGCAGTACTTC.

The chain carries TRBV20-1 and TRBJ2-1; 10 bases agree with TRBD1. V lost 5 bases to trimming and J lost 8 bases; unmatched junction nucleotides: 9. The CDR3 spans 14 residues. CDR1 is DFQATT and CDR2 is SNEGSKA in the germline V gene (reference sequence). The DNA for the CDR3 is TGCAGTGCTGTCCGGGACAGGGGTACTTATGAGCAGTTCTTC. Translating it yields CSAVRDRGTYEQFF.

This clonotype qualifies as medium-sized (0.01 to 0.1%). The chain links TRBV6-1 to TRBJ1-4; the D is unclear. The CDR3 is 15 residues long. Per the germline V gene, CDR1 is MNHNS and CDR2 is SASEGT. V was pared by 6 bases and J by 12 bases, with 23 bases between. The DNA for the CDR3 is TGTGCCAGCAGCGATACTCGAGGACGTCTTCGGGAACTGTTTTTT. Residues: CASSDTRGRLRELFF.

Concerning this clonotype itself: One base away lies a much larger clone, so this may be a sequencing read error. The V and J genes are TRBV5-1 and TRBJ2-3, with TRBD2 matching over 10 bases. The J segment lost 7 bases and the V segment lost 2 bases, leaving 10 bases of the junction unmatched. This CDR3 spans 16 amino acids. The germline V gene has CDR1 SGHRS and CDR2 YFSETQ. CDR3 loop: CASSLPSGSPANTQYF. DNA of the CDR3: TGCGCCAGCAGCTTACCTAGCGGGAGCCCGGCAAATACGCAGTATTTT. Drawing the rest from reference TRBV5-1 and TRBJ2-3, the complete variable domain is KAGVTQTPRYLIKTRGQQVTLSCSPISGHRSVSWYQQTPGQGLQFLFEYFSETQRNKGNFPGRFSGRQFSNSRSEMNVSTLELGDSALYLCASSLPSGSPANTQYFGPGTRLTVL.